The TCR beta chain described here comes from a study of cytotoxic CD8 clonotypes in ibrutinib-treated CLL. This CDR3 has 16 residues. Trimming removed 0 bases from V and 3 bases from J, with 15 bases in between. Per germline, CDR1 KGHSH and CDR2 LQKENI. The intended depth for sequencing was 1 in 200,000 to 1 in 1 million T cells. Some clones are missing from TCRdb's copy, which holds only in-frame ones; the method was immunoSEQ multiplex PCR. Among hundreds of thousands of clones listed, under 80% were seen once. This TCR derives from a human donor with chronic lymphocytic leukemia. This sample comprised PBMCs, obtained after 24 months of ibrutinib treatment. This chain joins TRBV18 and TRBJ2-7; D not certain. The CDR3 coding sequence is TGTGCCAGCTCACCACCCTCTTGGCAGAAGGGCTACGAGCAGTACTTC. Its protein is CASSPPSWQKGYEQYF.